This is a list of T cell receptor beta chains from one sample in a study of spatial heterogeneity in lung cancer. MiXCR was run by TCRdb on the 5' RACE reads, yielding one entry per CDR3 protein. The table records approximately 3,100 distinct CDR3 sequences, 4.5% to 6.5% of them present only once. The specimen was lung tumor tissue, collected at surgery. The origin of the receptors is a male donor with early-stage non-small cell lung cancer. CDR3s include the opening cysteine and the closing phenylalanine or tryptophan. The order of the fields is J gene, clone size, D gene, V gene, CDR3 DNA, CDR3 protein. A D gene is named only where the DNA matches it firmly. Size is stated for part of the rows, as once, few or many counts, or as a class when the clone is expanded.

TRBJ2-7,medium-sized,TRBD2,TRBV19,TGTGCCAGTAGTGCTAGCGGGAGTGGGAACGAGCAGTACTTC,CASSASGSGNEQYF
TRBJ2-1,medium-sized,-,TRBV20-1,TGCAGTGCTAGCCGCCCGACGGCGAGCTCCTACAATGAGCAGTTCTTC,CSASRPTASSYNEQFF
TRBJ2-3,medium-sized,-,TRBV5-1,TGCGCCAGCAGCTTGGCGCAGGGAAAACCTAGCACAGATACGCAGTATTTT,CASSLAQGKPSTDTQYF
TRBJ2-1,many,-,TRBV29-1,TGCAGTCTCTCCGGGGGCCGCTACAATGAGCAGTTCTTC,CSLSGGRYNEQFF
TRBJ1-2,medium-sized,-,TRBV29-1,TGCAGCGTTGATTCGCCCCTTGGCAATATAGGAGGCTACACCTTC,CSVDSPLGNIGGYTF
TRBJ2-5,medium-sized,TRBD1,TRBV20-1,TGCAGTGCTAGATTATGGACAGGGGGCAATCAAGAGACCCAGTACTTC,CSARLWTGGNQETQYF
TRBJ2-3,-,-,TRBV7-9,TGTGCCAGCAGCCCCACGGCGCAGTATTTT,CASSPTAQYF
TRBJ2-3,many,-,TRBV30,TGTGCCTGGAGTGTACCGGGATTCACAGATACGCAGTATTTT,CAWSVPGFTDTQYF
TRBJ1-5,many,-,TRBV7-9,TGTGCCAGCAGCTTAGGGGGGGATAGCAATCAGCCCCAGCATTTT,CASSLGGDSNQPQHF
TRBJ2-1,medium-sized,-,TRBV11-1,TGTGCCAGCAGCTTAGAAGGAGCCCTCACCAATGAGCAGTTCTTC,CASSLEGALTNEQFF
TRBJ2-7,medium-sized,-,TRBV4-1,TGCGCCAGCAGCCAAAGGTCCTACGAGGACGAGCAGTACTTC,CASSQRSYEDEQYF
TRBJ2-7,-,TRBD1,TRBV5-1,TGCGCCAGCAGCTTGCGGACAGGGGTAGACGAGCAGTACTTC,CASSLRTGVDEQYF
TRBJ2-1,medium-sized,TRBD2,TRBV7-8,TGTGCCAGCAGCCGACTCACTAGCGGATACAATGAGCAGTTCTTC,CASSRLTSGYNEQFF
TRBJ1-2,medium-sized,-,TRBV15,TGTGCCACCAGCAGAGATAGGGAAACAGCCCGGGGCTACACCTTC,CATSRDRETARGYTF
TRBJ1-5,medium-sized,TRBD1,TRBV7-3,TGTGCCAGCAGCCCGAGGGGACAGGGTGTTTATCAGCCCCAGCATTTT,CASSPRGQGVYQPQHF
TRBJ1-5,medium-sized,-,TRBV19,TGTGCCAGTAGTATGAGGGGAAGTCAGCCCCAGCATTTT,CASSMRGSQPQHF
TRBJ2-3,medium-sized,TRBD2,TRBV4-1,TGCGCCAGCAGCCGGGAGGGGCAGAGCACAGATACGCAGTATTTT,CASSREGQSTDTQYF
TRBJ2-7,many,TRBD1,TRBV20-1,TGCAGTGCTTTCGGGACAGCAAGCTCCTACGAGCAGTACTTC,CSAFGTASSYEQYF
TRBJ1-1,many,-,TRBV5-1,TGCGCCAGCAGCTTCTCGGCGGACACTGAAGCTTTCTTT,CASSFSADTEAFF
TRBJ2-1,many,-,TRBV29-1,TGCAGCGTTGAAGAGTTACAGGGGAGGCGCAATGAGCAGTTCTTC,CSVEELQGRRNEQFF
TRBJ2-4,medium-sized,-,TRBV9,TGTGCCAGCAGCGTAGCAGGCAGTTCGGCCAAAAACATTCAGTACTTC,CASSVAGSSAKNIQYF
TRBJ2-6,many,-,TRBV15,TGTGCCACCGGCAGCTACAGGGCTGGTGGGGCCAACGTCCTGACTTTC,CATGSYRAGGANVLTF